The 21 T cell receptor beta chains below were found in one sample sequenced in a study of cytomegalovirus exposure and HLA in healthy donors. The PCR employed 60 Vbeta primers together with 13 Jbeta primers. Here immunoSEQ multiplex PCR was the method, and the copy in TCRdb shows in-frame clones only, minus some. The top ten clones hold more than 5.5% of a sample with around 180,000 clones, 80% of them seen once. The sample was PBMCs. Source of these receptors: a man younger than 45 in good health and CMV-seropositive.

This clone was seen only a few times. The chain combines TRBV5-5 with TRBJ2-3; 9 bases are a match to TRBD2. Trimming at V came to 1 base and at J to 2 bases, leaving 5 bases not matched to a gene. CDR3 length equals 16 residues. Germline V gene data show CDR1 as SGHKS and CDR2 as YYEKEE (reference sequence). The CDR3 loop reads CASSLSLAGITDTQYF. In nucleotides, the CDR3 is TGTGCCAGCAGCTTGTCGCTAGCGGGGATCACAGATACGCAGTATTTT.

The CDR3 coding sequence is TGTGCCAGCAGCTTAGCAGATAGACTCTATGGCTACACCTTC. This sequence encodes CASSLADRLYGYTF. The V and J genes are TRBV11-2 and TRBJ1-2; no reliable D call. The CDR3 extends over 14 amino acids. Germline V gene data show CDR1 as SGHAT and CDR2 as FQNNGV. V lost 1 base to trimming and J lost 4 bases, with 10 bases between them.

CDR3 region: CASSQGDRGQRQPQHF. The CDR3 nucleotides read TGCGCCAGCAGCCAGGGGGACAGGGGGCAAAGGCAGCCCCAGCATTTT. This chain links TRBV4-3 with TRBJ1-5, with 12 bases identical to TRBD1. CDR1 is LGHNA and CDR2 is YSLEER in the germline V gene. V lost 3 bases, J lost 7 bases, and 7 bases stayed unmatched. CDR3 length: 16 amino acids.

J is TRBJ2-7 and V is TRBV5-1; 8 nucleotides line up with TRBD2. Germline V gives CDR1 SGHRS, CDR2 YFSETQ. V lost 4 bases to trimming and J lost 0 bases; unmatched junction nucleotides: 6. The CDR3 extends over 15 amino acids. CDR3 protein: CASSRSGVDSYEQYF. In DNA form, the CDR3 reads TGCGCCAGCAGCCGTAGCGGGGTCGACTCCTACGAGCAGTACTTC.

The chain recombines TRBV5-4 with TRBJ1-4; D not resolved. The CDR3 consists of 14 residues. Germline CDR1 SGHNT, CDR2 YYREEE (reference sequence). The V end was cut by 0 bases, the J end by 5 bases, with 8 bases between. CDR3 coding DNA: TGTGCCAGCAGCTTGGGGCAGATCAATGAAAAACTGTTTTTT. This sequence encodes CASSLGQINEKLFF.

This clone was seen more than once but under ten times. The chain uses TRBV6-1 and TRBJ1-5; perhaps TRBD1 as D (6 bases). The V gene's germline CDR1 is MNHNS and CDR2 SASEGT. The V and J ends lost 7 bases and 4 bases respectively, with 11 bases between them. CDR3 length equals 13 residues. CDR3 protein: CASTATGNQPQHF. The CDR3 DNA reads TGTGCCAGCACGGCGACAGGTAATCAGCCCCAGCATTTT.

This clone has only one observation. The chain uses TRBV30 and TRBJ2-2, with 7 bases aligning to TRBD2. Germline CDR1 and CDR2: GTSNPN and SVGIG (reference sequence). The CDR3 spans 14 residues. After removal of 4 bases from V and 6 bases from J, the junction contained 8 bases not matched to a gene. CDR3 in amino acids: CAWTNRGRAGELFF. The CDR3 DNA sequence: TGTGCCTGGACCAACCGAGGGAGGGCCGGGGAGCTGTTTTTT.

This clone was counted once. V is TRBV7-3 and J is TRBJ2-1, with 9 positions matching TRBD2. The junction had 7 bases not matched to a gene; V was cut back by 2 bases and J by 5 bases. The CDR3 length is 16 residues. Per the germline V gene, CDR1 is SGHTA and CDR2 is FQGTGA. The CDR3 here is CASSLRASGTNNEQFF. The CDR3 nucleotides are TGTGCCAGCAGCTTACGTGCTAGCGGGACGAACAATGAGCAGTTCTTC.

This chain's CDR3 is CASSPQRTSGSVLGANVLTF. CDR3 DNA sequence: TGTGCCAGCAGTCCCCAACGGACTAGCGGGAGTGTTCTGGGGGCCAACGTCCTGACTTTC. The chain combines TRBV28 with TRBJ2-6, with 13 bases matching TRBD2. V lost 5 bases, J lost 4 bases, and 14 bases stayed unmatched. CDR1 and CDR2 (germline): MDHEN, SYDVKM. The CDR3 loop spans 20 amino acids.

In this sample, this clone turned up once. This chain joins TRBV11-2 and TRBJ1-6; D call uncertain. CDR1 is SGHAT, CDR2 FQNNGV, per germline. The CDR3 totals 14 residues. Trimming shortened V by 3 bases and J by 8 bases, and 11 bases separated the two germline ends. As DNA, the CDR3 is TGTGCCAGCAGCTTCATCGGGGTTGATTCACCCCTCCACTTT. Protein product: CASSFIGVDSPLHF. Full variable domain (rest looked up from reference TRBV11-2 and TRBJ1-6): EAGVAQSPRYKIIEKRQSVAFWCNPISGHATLYWYQQILGQGPKLLIQFQNNGVVDDSQLPKDRFSAERLKGVDSTLKIQPAKLEDSAVYLCASSFIGVDSPLHFGNGTRLTVT.

The rearrangement uses TRBV5-4 and TRBJ1-2; 11 bases line up with TRBD1. The CDR3 is 15 amino acids. The germline CDR1 and CDR2 sequences are SGHNT and YYREEE (reference sequence). V gave up 5 bases and J gave up 4 bases; unmatched junction bases: 7. Here the CDR3 DNA reads TGTGCCAGCAGGCAGGGACAGGGGGGACTCTATGGCTACACCTTC. It specifies CASRQGQGGLYGYTF.

The rearrangement joins TRBV5-1 to TRBJ2-3; 7 nucleotides agree with TRBD1. CDR3 length: 15 amino acids. Per the germline V gene, CDR1 is SGHRS and CDR2 is YFSETQ. Losses at the gene ends were 4 bases for V and 6 bases for J; bases not matched to a gene: 11. CDR3: CASSQTRQGRDTQYF. The CDR3 nucleotides read TGCGCCAGCAGCCAGACCCGACAGGGTAGGGATACGCAGTATTTT.

The chain has TRBV9 and TRBJ1-3, with D tentatively TRBD1 (6 bases). The V end was cut by 2 bases, the J end by 0 bases, with 9 bases between. From germline, CDR1 is SGDLS and CDR2 YYNGEE. This CDR3 region has 15 residues. CDR3 sequence: CASSVEGGSGNTIYF. DNA of the CDR3: TGTGCCAGCAGCGTGGAAGGGGGCTCTGGAAACACCATATATTTT.

The chain uses TRBV28 and TRBJ2-4, with D maybe TRBD2 (6 bases). The V gene lost 3 bases and the J gene lost 5 bases, with 11 bases spanning the gap. Germline-derived CDR1 and CDR2 are MDHEN and SYDVKM. The CDR3 has 14 amino acids. The DNA for the CDR3 is TGTGCCAGCAGTTTGGAGGGGCGGGAAAACATTCAGTACTTC. It specifies CASSLEGRENIQYF. The entire variable domain, with the rest obtained from reference TRBV28 and TRBJ2-4, is as follows: DVKVTQSSRYLVKRTGEKVFLECVQDMDHENMFWYRQDPGLGLRLIYFSYDVKMKEKGDIPEGYSVSREKKERFSLILESASTNQTSMYLCASSLEGRENIQYFGAGTRLSVL.

The rearrangement links TRBV5-1 to TRBJ2-5, with TRBD1 identical over 7 bases. Per germline, CDR1 SGHRS and CDR2 YFSETQ. The length of the CDR3 is 13 residues. V lost 6 bases to trimming and J lost 1 base; unmatched junction nucleotides: 3. The CDR3 coding sequence is TGCGCCAGCACAGGGGGAGCCCAAGAGACCCAGTACTTC. Translating it yields CASTGGAQETQYF. Full variable domain (rest looked up from reference TRBV5-1 and TRBJ2-5): KAGVTQTPRYLIKTRGQQVTLSCSPISGHRSVSWYQQTPGQGLQFLFEYFSETQRNKGNFPGRFSGRQFSNSRSEMNVSTLELGDSALYLCASTGGAQETQYFGPGTRLLVL.

The J gene is TRBJ1-4, the V gene TRBV2; 8 positions match TRBD1. V lost 11 bases and J lost 4; bases outside the gene matches: 6. The germline V gene encodes CDR1 SNHLY and CDR2 FYNNEI. This CDR3 comprises 13 residues. The DNA of the CDR3 is TGTGCCGGACAGGGCACGAATAATGAAAAACTGTTTTTT. Translated, it gives CAGQGTNNEKLFF.

The chain couples TRBV19 to TRBJ1-5, with a tentative D call TRBD1 (6 bases). Germline CDR1 reads LNHDA; CDR2 reads SQIVND (reference sequence). Trimming took 6 bases from V and 9 from J, leaving 18 bases between them. This CDR3 region has 14 residues. CDR3 DNA: TGTGCCAGTAGGGATACAGGGACTAGAGGGCCCCAGCATTTT. The encoded protein is CASRDTGTRGPQHF.

The chain is built from TRBV6-5 and TRBJ1-1; D call uncertain. The CDR3 contains 15 residues. Germline V gene sequence: CDR1 MNHEY, CDR2 SVGAGI. With 0 bases removed from V and 1 base from J, the gap between germline ends came to 9 bases. The CDR3 bases are TGTGCCAGCAGTTACTCGGGCATAGGGAACACTGAAGCTTTCTTT. Its translation: CASSYSGIGNTEAFF.

The chain employs TRBV21-1 and TRBJ1-2. TRBV21-1 is a pseudogene locus. The CDR3 has 11 residues. The CDR3 here is CASSKADGYTF. The CDR3 DNA reads TGTGCCAGCAGCAAAGCCGATGGCTACACCTTC.

The V gene is TRBV7-6, the J gene TRBJ1-3; D gene unclear. Trimming cost V 1 base and J 0 bases, with 7 bases left between them. The CDR3 is made up of 15 amino acids. CDR1 and CDR2 from the germline V gene are SGHVS and FNYEAQ. CDR3 region: CASSLVESSGNTIYF. CDR3 sequence (DNA): TGTGCCAGCAGCTTAGTGGAGAGCTCTGGAAACACCATATATTTT.

This clone was counted only a few times. This chain uses TRBV6-5 with TRBJ2-5; 8 bases are a match to TRBD1. Unmatched junction bases numbered 5, after V lost 6 bases and J lost 5 bases. There are 13 residues in the CDR3. The V gene's germline CDR1 is MNHEY and CDR2 SVGAGI. CDR3 sequence (DNA): TGTGCCAGCAGGGGACAGGTCCAGGAGACCCAGTACTTC. Its translation is CASRGQVQETQYF.